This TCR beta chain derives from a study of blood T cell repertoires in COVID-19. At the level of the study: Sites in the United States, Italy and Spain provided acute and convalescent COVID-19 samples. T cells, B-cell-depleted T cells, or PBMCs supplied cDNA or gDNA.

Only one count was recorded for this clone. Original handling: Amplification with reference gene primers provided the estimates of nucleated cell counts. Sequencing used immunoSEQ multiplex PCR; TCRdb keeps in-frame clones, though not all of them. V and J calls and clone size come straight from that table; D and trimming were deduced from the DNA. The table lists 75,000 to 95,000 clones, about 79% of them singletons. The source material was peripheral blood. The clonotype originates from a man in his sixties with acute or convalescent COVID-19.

The CDR3, as DNA: TGTGCCAGCAGCCTCGGTTACTTAGGGGAGCTGTTTTTT. This gives the protein CASSLGYLGELFF. The rearrangement links TRBV5-5 to TRBJ2-2; D is unclear. Trimming pared 4 bases from V and 8 bases from J, leaving 12 bases between. CDR1 and CDR2 (germline): SGHKS, YYEKEE (reference sequence). The CDR3 loop spans 13 amino acids.